This is a list of T cell receptor beta chains from one sample in a study of cytomegalovirus exposure and HLA in healthy donors. Generated by immunoSEQ multiplex PCR, the TCRdb table keeps only in-frame clones and is missing some. In the table there are 200,000 to 300,000 clones, approximately 86% of which are singletons. Sequencing was carried out using PBMCs. Receptor source: a woman aged 25 to 39 in good health and CMV-seropositive. The CDR3 runs from the conserved cysteine through the conserved F or W. The D gene is left open where the match is weak.

-,TRBJ1-1,TRBV2,CASSGGRQNTEAFF
-,TRBJ2-7,TRBV2,CASSEVLASAYEQYF
TRBD1,TRBJ1-5,TRBV5-8,CASSLEGQMRQPQHF
TRBD1,TRBJ2-7,TRBV18,CASSPAQGAYEQYF
TRBD2,TRBJ2-1,TRBV27,CASSRTSGTYNEQFF
TRBD2,TRBJ2-7,TRBV7-2,CASSGTSGSAGEQYF
TRBD1,TRBJ2-7,TRBV27,CASRETGGSYEQYF
TRBD1,TRBJ2-1,TRBV5-1,CASTGRDRGHSYNEQFF
-,TRBJ1-1,TRBV25-1,CASSTSLGGLRTEAFF
TRBD1,TRBJ1-2,TRBV19,CASTNRGPGYGYTF
-,TRBJ1-2,TRBV7-8,CASSLLGVNYGYTF
TRBD1,TRBJ2-7,TRBV5-1,CASSLTGGFYEQYF
-,TRBJ2-2,TRBV19,CATRLTGAGAAGELFF
-,TRBJ2-3,TRBV5-1,CASNAGARSESADTQYF
-,TRBJ1-1,TRBV10-3,CANSLSLNTEAFF
-,TRBJ1-3,TRBV5-5,CASSTLGDPSGNTIYF
TRBD1,TRBJ1-4,TRBV6-1,CASSARTGHHRATNEKLFF
-,TRBJ2-1,TRBV10-1,CASSEGATGTYEQFF
-,TRBJ1-1,TRBV28,CASSFRQAGTEAFF
TRBD1,TRBJ1-5,TRBV2,CASSFLDRASNQPQHF
-,TRBJ2-3,TRBV7-2,CASSSSSSTDTQYF
TRBD2,TRBJ2-7,TRBV7-8,CASSYSSGTSGRYEQYF
-,TRBJ2-5,TRBV27,CASSPRSYQETQYF
-,TRBJ1-1,TRBV7-9,CASSSLGGTEAFF
-,TRBJ2-3,TRBV27,CASRRGPGRTSTNTQYF
TRBD1,TRBJ2-7,TRBV7-9,CASSVGQGVREQYF
TRBD2,TRBJ2-3,TRBV9,CASSVGAGGGGTDTQYF
-,TRBJ2-2,TRBV5-4,CASMGAGDTGELFF
-,TRBJ2-2,TRBV9,CASSVVGGEGGELFF
-,TRBJ1-2,TRBV19,CASSIVTDRYGYTF
TRBD1,TRBJ1-5,TRBV7-2,CASSLGWDRGYNQPQHF
TRBD2,TRBJ2-3,TRBV29-1,CSVPYPGTSGSQTDTQYF
TRBD1,TRBJ2-7,TRBV5-4,CASSYRQGAYEQYF
TRBD2,TRBJ2-1,TRBV5-1,CASSTYASGSYNEQFF
-,TRBJ1-1,TRBV18,CASSINRNTEAFF
-,TRBJ2-1,TRBV5-1,CASSSSGAATPQYNEQFF
TRBD1,TRBJ2-3,TRBV5-4,CASSFRDSSSTDTQYF
-,TRBJ2-1,TRBV6-5,CASSYDKAPNEQFF
-,TRBJ2-5,TRBV7-9,CASEGVETQYF
-,TRBJ2-5,TRBV5-1,CASSPPQSAAYQETQYF
TRBD1,TRBJ2-6,TRBV2,CASSEILGDRGSGANVLTF
-,TRBJ1-1,TRBV9,CASSVVGSANTEAFF
-,TRBJ2-7,TRBV5-1,CASSFGGNLYEQYF
-,TRBJ1-3,TRBV30,CAWSVGGSSYSGNTIYF